Described below is a single T cell receptor (beta chain) sequence and its context. As originally analysed: How many nucleated cells were present was estimated from reference gene primer amplification. The table came from immunoSEQ multiplex PCR; TCRdb's copy has only in-frame clones and leaves some out. V and J calls and clone size follow that table, whereas D and trimming were derived from the DNA. The profile shows 60,000 to 75,000 clones, about 87% of them singletons. The ends were cut back, 2 bases at V and 3 bases at J, with 14 bases in the middle. Germline V gives CDR1 SGHTA, CDR2 FQGNSA. This CDR3 comprises 15 residues. The entry originates in a study of blood T cell repertoires in COVID-19.

The sequencing sample was made of peripheral blood. The clonotype was recovered from a man over 45 with active COVID-19. J is TRBJ2-7 and V is TRBV7-2, with D tentatively TRBD2 (6 bases). Written as DNA, the CDR3 is TGTGCCAGCAGCTTAACGACGGGGGAATTCTACGAGCAGTACTTC. It is translated as CASSLTTGEFYEQYF.